This T cell receptor beta chain was sequenced in a study of post-analysis software for immune sequencing data. Study-level results: Relative to controls, patients with multiple sclerosis showed significantly lower normalized Chao1 diversity. About five TRBV segments appeared more often in patients than in controls, and TRBV5-6, TRBV5-1 and TRBV20-1 were among these.

TCR beta libraries were prepared from cDNA with unique molecular identifiers. Each CDR3 protein is one row after TCRdb ran MiXCR on the PCR reads. The sample lists under 650,000 distinct CDR3 sequences; 44% were seen once. Per germline, CDR1 MNHNY and CDR2 SVGAGI (reference sequence). The CDR3 has 15 residues. Between the trimmed V and J ends, which lost 7 bases and 0 bases, there was a span of 15 bases. A remark on this clonotype: Its antigen is not identified.

The TCR originated in a girl between 10 and 17 years old with multiple sclerosis. What was sequenced was blood. The chain is built from TRBV6-6 and TRBJ1-1; maybe TRBD1 (6 bases). CDR3 sequence reads: CASTGRGGMNTEAFF. The CDR3 DNA is TGTGCCAGCACTGGCAGGGGAGGCATGAACACTGAAGCTTTCTTT.